Sequencing of this T cell receptor (beta chain) was carried out in a study of cytomegalovirus exposure and HLA in healthy donors. Notes on the study in general: Being productive about 87% or about 30% of the time was typical of most TCR beta V segments in an earlier analysis.

60 Vbeta and 13 Jbeta primers were used in PCR. The assay was immunoSEQ multiplex PCR, and TCRdb's table has in-frame clones only and misses some. The sample lists roughly 100,000 clones; roughly 80% were seen once. As regards this clone: The antigen is unknown.

Germline assignment: CDR1 SGHDT and CDR2 YYEEEE. The CDR3 contains 15 residues. Losses at the gene ends were 0 bases for V and 5 bases for J; bases not matched to a gene: 4. The source is a male donor in good health and CMV-seropositive. Sequencing was performed on PBMCs. The V gene is TRBV5-6, the J gene TRBJ1-1, with 10 bases matching TRBD1. The CDR3 DNA is TGTGCCAGCAGCTTGGGGACAGGGGGTTGGACTGAAGCTTTCTTT. Its protein is CASSLGTGGWTEAFF. Full variable domain (rest looked up from reference TRBV5-6 and TRBJ1-1): DAGVTQSPTHLIKTRGQQVTLRCSPKSGHDTVSWYQQALGQGPQFIFQYYEEEERQRGNFPDRFSGHQFPNYSSELNVNALLLGDSALYLCASSLGTGGWTEAFFGQGTRLTVV.